This TCR beta chain was retrieved from a study of Ad26.COV2.S vaccination and SARS-CoV-2 variants. Study details: Intramuscular Ad26.COV2.S at 5x10^10 or 1x10^11 viral particles.

Described treatment: 19 received Ad26.COV2.S at low or high dose, single or two shots; 5 received placebo; per-sample allocation not given. Each sample was drawn 63 days after the first injection (of vaccine or placebo). Notes on this clone: The antigen is not known.

V gave up 5 bases and J gave up 6 bases, with 20 bases separating them. The CDR3 runs 16 residues. CDR1 is SGHNT, CDR2 YYREEE, per germline (reference sequence). Generated by immunoSEQ multiplex PCR, the TCRdb table keeps only in-frame clones and is missing some. Of approximately 250,000 clones listed, around nine tenths are singletons. Broader study findings: Spike-specific CD8+ and CD4+ T cell responses reportedly showed substantial breadth after vaccination.

The TCR was taken from a person aged 18-60 years who received the Ad26.COV2.S COVID-19 vaccine or a placebo. This specimen consisted of peripheral blood, obtained in a trial of Ad26.COV2.S vaccine versus placebo. This chain connects TRBV5-4 to TRBJ2-2; D is ambiguous. The CDR3 sequence: CASSSGVVRKAGELFF. CDR3 DNA sequence: TGTGCCAGCAGTTCTGGCGTCGTTAGAAAGGCCGGGGAGCTGTTTTTT.